The 27 T cell receptor beta chains presented below share a single source sample, sequenced in a study of CD4+ T cells in melanoma. The repertoire was sequenced with immunoSEQ multiplex PCR; TCRdb's copy has only in-frame clones and lacks some. This table holds 90,000 to 130,000 clones, approximately 92% found once. Sequencing input: peripheral blood. These receptors all come from a human donor with melanoma.

The chain recombines TRBV5-1 with TRBJ2-5, with 7 positions matching TRBD1. Germline V gene lookup returns CDR1 SGHRS and CDR2 YFSETQ. J was trimmed by 4 bases and V by 4 bases; bases with no gene match: 19. CDR3 size: 18 residues. The CDR3 sequence is CASSPLLRNRGVGETQYF. The CDR3 DNA reads as TGCGCCAGCAGCCCGCTCCTACGGAACAGGGGTGTGGGAGAGACCCAGTACTTC.

The rearrangement joins TRBV11-2 to TRBJ2-7; TRBD1 or TRBD2 may be the D gene (5 bases each). Trimming removed 0 bases from V and 3 bases from J, with 12 bases in between. The germline gives CDR1 SGHAT, CDR2 FQNNGV. CDR3 length: 15 residues. The CDR3 nucleotides are TGTGCCAGCAGCTTAGATCGAGGGGTGGGCTACGAGCAGTACTTC. Translation gives CASSLDRGVGYEQYF.

The chain has TRBV27 and TRBJ2-3, with a weak D call TRBD2 (5 bases). CDR3 length equals 14 residues. The V and J ends lost 9 bases and 4 bases respectively, with 17 bases between them. Looked up from germline, CDR1 is MNHEY and CDR2 is SMNVEV (reference sequence). The CDR3 region has the DNA TGTGCCAGTAGCGCCTACCTTGCCGCAGATACGCAGTATTTT. It encodes CASSAYLAADTQYF.

The chain has TRBV11-2 and TRBJ2-5; 9 bases line up with TRBD2. V lost 4 bases, J lost 2 bases, and 2 bases stayed unmatched. The germline gives CDR1 SGHAT, CDR2 FQNNGV. The CDR3 is 14 residues long. CDR3 nucleotide sequence: TGTGCCAGCAGCTACCTAGCGGGGCAAGAGACCCAGTACTTC. Its protein product is CASSYLAGQETQYF.

This chain uses TRBV25-1 with TRBJ2-7; tentatively, D is TRBD2 (7 bases). Per the germline V gene, CDR1 is MGHDK and CDR2 is SYGVNS. CDR3 length equals 15 residues. Trimming removed 2 bases from V and 1 base from J, with 12 bases in between. CDR3 nucleotides: TGTGCCAGCAGTGAAGGGGGCGGGAGATCCTACGAGCAGTACTTC. Protein product: CASSEGGGRSYEQYF.

The CDR3 region has the DNA TGCGCCAGCAATGATGTGGACTTGAGCACAGATACGCAGTATTTT. Translating it yields CASNDVDLSTDTQYF. J is TRBJ2-3 and V is TRBV4-1; a weak D match, TRBD2 (5 bases). V was pared by 7 bases and J by 0 bases, with 14 bases between. This CDR3 has 15 amino acids. Germline lookup yields CDR1 MGHRA and CDR2 YSYEKL.

The chain joins TRBV18 to TRBJ2-3; a weak D match, TRBD2 (6 bases). Trimming took 4 bases from V and 4 from J, leaving 12 bases between them. Germline CDR1 and CDR2: KGHSH and LQKENI. This CDR3 comprises 14 residues. Written as DNA, the CDR3 is TGTGCCAGCTCACAATCGGGAGACTCAGATACGCAGTATTTT. Amino acid sequence: CASSQSGDSDTQYF.

This sequence joins TRBV27 and TRBJ2-6, with no clear D. Deletions cut 4 bases from V and 0 bases from J, with 4 bases between. The CDR3 consists of 14 residues. CDR1 and CDR2 from the germline V gene are MNHEY and SMNVEV (reference sequence). The CDR3 nucleotides are TGTGCCAGCAGTTCTAACTCTGGGGCCAACGTCCTGACTTTC. Its translation is CASSSNSGANVLTF.

The genes are TRBV4-2 and TRBJ1-2; 7 bases match TRBD1. Germline V lookup: CDR1 LGHNA, CDR2 YNFKEQ. CDR3 length equals 13 residues. Trimming at V came to 1 base and at J to 6 bases, leaving 2 bases not matched to a gene. CDR3 sequence (DNA): TGTGCCAGCAGCCAAGTCCAGGGGGATGGCTACACCTTC. Its protein product is CASSQVQGDGYTF.

The chain couples TRBV28 to TRBJ2-7; D remains ambiguous. This CDR3 contains 12 residues. CDR1 is MDHEN and CDR2 is SYDVKM in the germline V gene. Deletions cut 6 bases from V and 0 bases from J, with 6 bases between. The DNA for the CDR3 is TGTGCCAGCAGCGAGGTCTCCTACGAGCAGTACTTC. It yields the protein CASSEVSYEQYF.

This clone has only a few counts. The rearrangement joins TRBV27 to TRBJ2-7; possibly TRBD2 for D (5 bases). Trimming took 5 bases from V and 0 from J, leaving 17 bases between them. Germline CDR1 MNHEY, CDR2 SMNVEV (reference sequence). The CDR3 covers 16 residues. CDR3 nucleotides: TGTGCCAGCAGTCCCCGGAGGTCCGGTGGCTCCTACGAGCAGTACTTC. Residues: CASSPRRSGGSYEQYF.

About this clone itself: The sample contains more than one DNA sequence encoding this CDR3. Written as DNA, the CDR3 is TGTGCCAGCAGCCCGGGACAAACCTACGAGCAGTACTTC. It specifies CASSPGQTYEQYF. This chain links TRBV5-5 with TRBJ2-7; weak D call: TRBD1 (6 bases). The germline CDR1 and CDR2 sequences are SGHKS and YYEKEE (reference sequence). V dropped 4 bases and J dropped 2 bases, with 10 bases sitting between them. This CDR3 is built from 13 residues.

The rearrangement links TRBV5-1 to TRBJ1-1; a weak D match, TRBD1 (5 bases). CDR1 and CDR2 from the germline V gene are SGHRS and YFSETQ. CDR3 length: 14 residues. V lost 4 bases and J lost 1, with 11 bases in between. The CDR3 is CASSILDRNTEAFF. Written as DNA, the CDR3 is TGCGCCAGCAGCATCCTCGACAGGAACACTGAAGCTTTCTTT.

The chain uses TRBV2 and TRBJ2-7; perhaps TRBD2 as D (6 bases). Germline lookup yields CDR1 SNHLY and CDR2 FYNNEI. This CDR3 is 16 amino acids long. V was shortened by 3 bases and J by 7 bases, with 22 bases between the two germline ends. The CDR3 DNA reads as TGTGCCAGCAGTGATGACGGACTGGGGGGTTACGAGGAGCAGTACTTC. As protein: CASSDDGLGGYEEQYF.

The V and J genes are TRBV9 and TRBJ2-5, with 10 bases aligning to TRBD2. Germline lookup yields CDR1 SGDLS and CDR2 YYNGEE. The CDR3 sequence is 15 residues long. V lost 1 base to trimming and J lost 2 bases; unmatched junction nucleotides: 2. The CDR3 sequence: CASSVIAGGQETQYF. CDR3 coding DNA: TGTGCCAGCAGCGTAATAGCGGGGGGACAAGAGACCCAGTACTTC.

This clone was seen just once. The chain employs TRBV5-1 and TRBJ1-1; unclear D gene. Germline V gene data show CDR1 as SGHRS and CDR2 as YFSETQ. The CDR3 totals 13 residues. Trimming removed 0 bases from V and 5 bases from J, with 8 bases in between. CDR3 sequence reads: CASSLEWKTEAFF. The CDR3 DNA sequence: TGCGCCAGCAGCTTGGAATGGAAAACTGAAGCTTTCTTT.

This chain joins TRBV27 and TRBJ2-7, with D unresolved. The V gene's germline CDR1 is MNHEY and CDR2 SMNVEV (reference sequence). The CDR3 totals 14 residues. V was cut by 6 bases and J by 1 base, with 13 bases left in between. CDR3 DNA sequence: TGTGCCAGCAGCCCCTTTGGTCCTTCCTACGAGCAGTACTTC. Translated, it gives CASSPFGPSYEQYF.

The chain employs TRBV5-1 and TRBJ1-6; tentatively, D is TRBD1 (5 bases). The ends were cut back, 6 bases at V and 7 bases at J, with 20 bases in the middle. Germline V CDR1 and CDR2: SGHRS, YFSETQ. CDR3 size: 16 residues. The CDR3 loop reads CASTVGGGTRNSPLHF. The CDR3 DNA follows: TGCGCCAGCACCGTTGGGGGAGGTACTAGGAATTCACCCCTCCACTTT.

V and J are TRBV5-1 and TRBJ1-1; D gene ambiguous. This CDR3 is built from 13 residues. CDR1 and CDR2 (germline): SGHRS, YFSETQ. Trimming took off 4 bases at V and 4 bases at J, with 11 bases between the two ends. The CDR3 spells CASSPAEGTEAFF. Here the CDR3 DNA reads TGCGCCAGCAGCCCCGCCGAAGGCACTGAAGCTTTCTTT.

This chain connects TRBV7-2 to TRBJ1-3, with D unresolved. Per the germline V gene, CDR1 is SGHTA and CDR2 is FQGNSA. V was clipped by 4 bases and J by 0 bases, with 10 bases between them. The CDR3 sequence is 15 residues long. The CDR3 region has the DNA TGTGCCAGCAGCTCTCAGACGACCTCTGGAAACACCATATATTTT. Amino acids: CASSSQTTSGNTIYF.

The V and J genes are TRBV5-1 and TRBJ1-1; no definite D call. The V end lost 4 bases, the J end lost 4 bases, and 11 bases lay between the germline ends. The germline gives CDR1 SGHRS, CDR2 YFSETQ. This CDR3 contains 13 residues. CDR3 DNA sequence: TGCGCCAGCAGCGTCGAATGGGGCACTGAAGCTTTCTTT. Protein sequence: CASSVEWGTEAFF.

The chain joins TRBV7-6 to TRBJ2-6; D assignment may be TRBD1 or TRBD2 (6 bases each). The V and J ends lost 6 bases and 0 bases respectively, with 18 bases between them. Germline-derived CDR1 and CDR2 are SGHVS and FNYEAQ. The CDR3 runs 18 residues. This chain's CDR3 is CASRLSPGASSGANVLTF. The CDR3 DNA reads TGTGCCAGCAGACTTAGCCCGGGGGCAAGCTCTGGGGCCAACGTCCTGACTTTC.

J is TRBJ2-5 and V is TRBV7-3, with D perhaps matching TRBD1 (5 bases). CDR1 is SGHTA and CDR2 is FQGTGA in the germline V gene. The CDR3 covers 15 residues. The V gene lost 0 bases and the J gene lost 1 base, with 9 bases spanning the gap. CDR3 coding DNA: TGTGCCAGCAGCTTAACTACAGGTTTCCAAGAGACCCAGTACTTC. Encoded protein: CASSLTTGFQETQYF.

V gene TRBV7-8 combines with J gene TRBJ2-7; no clear D. V was pared by 4 bases and J by 2 bases, with 9 bases between. This CDR3 has 13 amino acids. Germline V gives CDR1 SGHVS, CDR2 FQNEAQ. This CDR3 reads CASSSSDTYEQYF. CDR3 sequence (DNA): TGTGCCAGCAGCTCCAGCGATACCTACGAGCAGTACTTC.

On this clone itself: Other DNA sequences in this specimen translate into the identical CDR3. V and J are TRBV9 and TRBJ2-5; D remains unclear. CDR3 length equals 13 residues. Germline CDR1 reads SGDLS; CDR2 reads YYNGEE. V lost 0 bases to trimming and J lost 3 bases, with 6 bases between them. CDR3 DNA sequence: TGTGCCAGCAGCGTAGGCGGAGAAGAGACCCAGTACTTC. The encoded protein is CASSVGGEETQYF.

V and J are TRBV5-1 and TRBJ1-3; D gene ambiguous. The CDR3 totals 14 residues. Trimming pared 0 bases from V and 4 bases from J, leaving 8 bases between. The germline V gene encodes CDR1 SGHRS and CDR2 YFSETQ. The CDR3 here is CASSLEVHGNTIYF. The CDR3 DNA reads as TGCGCCAGCAGCTTGGAGGTGCACGGAAACACCATATATTTT.

V is TRBV9 and J is TRBJ2-2; D gene ambiguous. The CDR3 runs 14 residues. V was cut by 0 bases and J by 2 bases, with 5 bases left in between. From germline, CDR1 is SGDLS and CDR2 YYNGEE. The CDR3 here is CASSVGPNTGELFF. In DNA, the CDR3 is TGTGCCAGCAGCGTAGGCCCCAACACCGGGGAGCTGTTTTTT.